Following are 18 T cell receptor beta chains from one sample sequenced in a study of blood T cell repertoires in COVID-19. Sequenced by immunoSEQ multiplex PCR; TCRdb stores in-frame clones only, minus some. Of 100,000 to 120,000 clones listed, roughly 82% are singletons. Sequencing was carried out using peripheral blood. The receptors come from a woman aged 35 to 49 with acute or convalescent COVID-19.

The chain couples TRBV5-4 to TRBJ2-3; D possibly corresponds to TRBD2 (6 bases). CDR3 length: 14 residues. The germline V and J ends were trimmed by 2 bases and 0 bases, with 7 bases remaining between them. Per the germline V gene, CDR1 is SGHNT and CDR2 is YYREEE (reference sequence). In nucleotides, the CDR3 is TGTGCCAGCAGCTTAGGAGGGAGCACAGATACGCAGTATTTT. It is translated as CASSLGGSTDTQYF.

This chain joins TRBV5-1 and TRBJ2-2; the D gene is possibly TRBD2 (6 bases). The CDR3 spans 18 residues. In germline, CDR1 is SGHRS, CDR2 YFSETQ. Trimming removed 0 bases from V and 3 bases from J, with 18 bases in between. This CDR3 is CASSLAEVLWEDTGELFF. For the CDR3, the DNA is TGCGCCAGCAGCTTGGCCGAGGTCCTTTGGGAGGACACCGGGGAGCTGTTTTTT.

The genes are TRBV30 and TRBJ1-6, with D maybe TRBD1 (5 bases). This CDR3 is 16 amino acids long. In germline, CDR1 is GTSNPN, CDR2 SVGIG (reference sequence). Trimming removed 2 bases at V and 7 bases at J, with 18 bases between. CDR3 DNA sequence: TGTGCCTGGAGTAGGGGTGACAGAACTCGCAATTCACCCCTCCACTTT. Its translation is CAWSRGDRTRNSPLHF.

V usage is TRBV5-5 and J usage is TRBJ2-6, with 12 bases that match TRBD1. The CDR3 runs to 19 residues. Germline V gives CDR1 SGHKS, CDR2 YYEKEE (reference sequence). J was trimmed by 0 bases and V by 5 bases; bases with no gene match: 9. Written as DNA, the CDR3 is TGTGCCAGCAGTTCGGGACAGGGGGCCATACTCTCTGGGGCCAACGTCCTGACTTTC. Translation gives CASSSGQGAILSGANVLTF.

The chain uses TRBV4-1 and TRBJ2-7; the match to TRBD1 covers 10 bases. CDR1 and CDR2 from the germline V gene are MGHRA and YSYEKL. The length of the CDR3 is 14 residues. J gave up 3 bases and V 4 bases, and 3 bases lay outside the gene matches. In DNA form, the CDR3 reads TGCGCCAGCAGCCGAGGACAGGGGGTCTACGAGCAGTACTTC. Translated, it gives CASSRGQGVYEQYF.

The chain couples TRBV24-1 to TRBJ1-4; D possibly corresponds to TRBD1 (6 bases). Germline V gene data show CDR1 as KGHDR and CDR2 as SFDVKD. The CDR3 has 14 residues. V gave up 9 bases and J gave up 5 bases, with 15 bases separating them. The CDR3 DNA is TGTGCCACCCTGTTGGCGGGGGGCAATGAAAAACTGTTTTTT. This gives the protein CATLLAGGNEKLFF.

This rearrangement joins TRBV6-5 to TRBJ1-6; TRBD1 agrees at 8 bases. The trim removed 5 bases at V and 5 bases at J, leaving 5 bases unmatched. Germline CDR1 is MNHEY and CDR2 is SVGAGI. This CDR3 has 15 residues. The CDR3 bases are TGTGCCAGCAGTACCGGGACAGGCAATAATTCACCCCTCCACTTT. Amino acids: CASSTGTGNNSPLHF.

The CDR3 is CASSLVSPGTGNTIYF. For the CDR3, the DNA is TGTGCCAGCAGCTTAGTTTCTCCAGGGACTGGAAACACCATATATTTT. This rearrangement joins TRBV7-2 to TRBJ1-3, with D possibly TRBD1 on 5 matching bases. Germline-derived CDR1 and CDR2 are SGHTA and FQGNSA. Trimming left V 1 base short and J 2 bases short, with 12 bases between. The CDR3 is 16 residues long.

In this sample, this clone turned up a few times. V is TRBV20-1 and J is TRBJ2-7, with D unclear. The CDR3 has 11 residues. The V gene's germline CDR1 is DFQATT and CDR2 SNEGSKA (reference sequence). Trimming removed 5 bases at V and 1 base at J, with 6 bases between. The CDR3 DNA follows: TGCAGTGCTCTAGAATCCTACGAGCAGTACTTC. Translation: CSALESYEQYF.

This clone occurred once. The chain carries TRBV6-6 and TRBJ1-3; 9 positions match TRBD1. V was clipped by 6 bases and J by 6 bases; unmatched bases: 9. Germline loops: CDR1 MNHNY, CDR2 SVGAGI (reference sequence). The CDR3 consists of 15 residues. In nucleotides, the CDR3 is TGTGCCAGCAGCCCCGACAGGGGGAATATAAACACCATATATTTT. Amino acid sequence: CASSPDRGNINTIYF.

This chain connects TRBV9 to TRBJ2-1; unclear D gene. Trimming took off 1 base at V and 9 bases at J, with 8 bases between the two ends. This CDR3 spans 12 amino acids. Germline V gene lookup returns CDR1 SGDLS and CDR2 YYNGEE. CDR3 in amino acids: CASSVFLSEQFF. The CDR3 coding sequence is TGTGCCAGCAGCGTATTCCTAAGTGAGCAGTTCTTC.

The V call is TRBV5-1, the J call TRBJ2-7; tentative D call: TRBD1 (6 bases). The V gene lost 3 bases and the J gene lost 5 bases, with 12 bases spanning the gap. The CDR3 is made up of 13 amino acids. Germline V lookup: CDR1 SGHRS, CDR2 YFSETQ. The CDR3 sequence: CASSSQGFNEQYF. CDR3 coding DNA: TGCGCCAGCAGCTCCCAGGGGTTCAACGAGCAGTACTTC.

V gene TRBV7-9 combines with J gene TRBJ1-1, with D perhaps matching TRBD1 (6 bases). The CDR3 has 13 residues. Trimming took 0 bases from V and 10 from J, leaving 12 bases between them. CDR1 SEHNR and CDR2 FQNEAQ come from the germline V gene (reference sequence). The CDR3 DNA is TGTGCCAGCAGCTTAGCGGACAGCTCTCGAGCTTTCTTT. This gives the protein CASSLADSSRAFF.

This chain uses TRBV29-1 with TRBJ1-1; D gene ambiguous. The CDR3 runs to 11 residues. Trimming stripped 3 bases from V and 3 bases from J, with 5 bases between. Germline assignment: CDR1 SQVTM and CDR2 ANQGSEA. The CDR3 loop is CSVDSHTEAFF. CDR3 coding DNA: TGCAGCGTTGACAGTCACACTGAAGCTTTCTTT.

The gene calls are TRBV1 and TRBJ2-3; whether TRBD2, the table's D call, matches the DNA was not checked. TRBV1 is a documented pseudogene. This CDR3 comprises 17 residues. CDR3 nucleotide sequence: TGCACCAGCCTTAGGCGGGGGGGCCGGTTTGTTACAGATACGCAGTATTTT. Residues: CTSLRRGGRFVTDTQYF.

This clone is medium-sized. The V and J genes are TRBV4-2 and TRBJ2-1, with 8 bases aligning to TRBD2. V was clipped by 1 base and J by 4 bases; unmatched bases: 6. The CDR3 is 16 amino acids. Germline V gene data show CDR1 as LGHNA and CDR2 as YNFKEQ. CDR3 bases: TGTGCCAGCAGCCAAGGAGCGGGGGAGATGTACAATGAGCAGTTCTTC. Translated, it gives CASSQGAGEMYNEQFF.

This chain connects TRBV19 to TRBJ1-2, with TRBD1 identical over 8 bases. Germline assignment: CDR1 LNHDA and CDR2 SQIVND (reference sequence). With V trimmed by 8 bases and J by 0 bases, 8 bases remained unmatched. This CDR3 contains 15 residues. CDR3 loop: CASLPRDRTNYGYTF. CDR3 DNA sequence: TGTGCCAGTCTCCCCCGGGACAGGACTAACTATGGCTACACCTTC.

The chain carries TRBV5-1 and TRBJ2-1, with D possibly TRBD1 on 7 matching bases. V was clipped by 4 bases and J by 2 bases, with 13 bases between them. The germline gives CDR1 SGHRS, CDR2 YFSETQ. This CDR3 region has 15 residues. Here the CDR3 reads CASSLQGGTYNEQFF. In DNA form, the CDR3 reads TGCGCCAGCAGCCTTCAGGGGGGAACCTACAATGAGCAGTTCTTC. Full variable domain (rest looked up from reference TRBV5-1 and TRBJ2-1): KAGVTQTPRYLIKTRGQQVTLSCSPISGHRSVSWYQQTPGQGLQFLFEYFSETQRNKGNFPGRFSGRQFSNSRSEMNVSTLELGDSALYLCASSLQGGTYNEQFFGPGTRLTVL.